This is a list of T cell receptor beta chains from one sample in a study of tumor and adjacent non-tumor tissue in lung cancer. MiXCR, applied by TCRdb to the multiplex PCR reads, yields one record per CDR3 protein. The table lists 120,000 or so distinct CDR3 sequences, 66% of them singletons, with 9.5% to 15% in the top ten. The source material was lung tumor tissue. The source of these receptors is a man aged 25 to 40 with non-small cell lung cancer. CDR3s include the opening cysteine and the closing phenylalanine or tryptophan. Rows give clone size only sometimes, using once, few, many, or a class for an expanded clone.

abundance	v_gene	j_gene	len	CDR3aa
-	TRBV5-1	TRBJ2-5	16	CASSLVKGARLETQYF
-	TRBV20-1	TRBJ2-5	14	CNAISQGVTETQYF
many	TRBV11-2	TRBJ2-1	13	CASARDRYNEQFF
-	TRBV20-1	TRBJ2-1	14	CGASSPTSVYEQFF
few	TRBV11-1	TRBJ2-3	16	CVSSRSLAGGADTQYF
-	TRBV15	TRBJ1-4	15	CATSRNRDRGEKLFF
-	TRBV4-1	TRBJ2-5	15	CASSQDRDEEETLYF
few	TRBV7-9	TRBJ2-3	14	CASSLDSIADTQYF
-	TRBV12-3/TRBV12-4	TRBJ2-1	15	CASSYPGGGNNKQFF
-	TRBV4-1	TRBJ2-7	12	CASNQDFGEQYF
many	TRBV12-3/TRBV12-4	TRBJ2-1	12	CASRGTYNEQFF
-	TRBV11-2	TRBJ2-1	14	CASIFGFLVDEQFF
-	TRBV11-2	TRBJ2-3	17	CASSPGTSGGARDTQYF
once	TRBV6-1	TRBJ1-6	15	CASCEASAVASPLHF
-	TRBV6-6	TRBJ2-1	16	CASSYPEWGGLYVQFF
-	TRBV11-3	TRBJ2-1	15	CAASLARGDGGEQFF
-	TRBV5-4	TRBJ1-1	15	CACRIRGGMNTKAFF
many	TRBV20-1	TRBJ2-7	13	CSARDALNYEQYF
-	TRBV6-2/TRBV6-3	TRBJ2-5	13	CASGYIGRETQYF
-	TRBV7-3	TRBJ2-7	14	CACSPTESSYEQYF
many	TRBV20-1	TRBJ2-7	14	CSAPPTGGRGEQYF
-	TRBV12-3/TRBV12-4	TRBJ1-1	16	CPSSGPDRAMNTEAFF
once	TRBV30	TRBJ2-7	13	CARRMGQFGEQYF
-	TRBV7-9	TRBJ1-1	15	CASSLAQGMNTEAFF
many	TRBV6-5	TRBJ2-7	13	CASGPPKPYEQYF
-	TRBV6-5	TRBJ2-1	14	CASSYGGGDDEQFF
-	TRBV20-1	TRBJ2-1	14	CSTKTSGGYKEQFF
-	TRBV11-2	TRBJ2-1	15	CASSLGGVYYNVQFF
many	TRBV10-3	TRBJ1-5	15	CASNTGTGINQPQHF
-	TRBV11-1	TRBJ2-2	15	CASSLYRRETGDQFF
few	TRBV24-1	TRBJ2-2	13	CATSGSNTGELFF
once	TRBV5-1	TRBJ2-6	17	CASSLVAGLFGANVLTF
-	TRBV18	TRBJ2-2	17	CASSPGLAGLIGRELFF
-	TRBV12-3/TRBV12-4	TRBJ1-1	13	CASSPWLYTEAFF
-	TRBV11-2	TRBJ2-5	15	CVSSSPRGHQKTQYF
many	TRBV4-2	TRBJ2-3	12	CASSHQADTQYF
-	TRBV20-1	TRBJ1-3	14	CSASSGTGYNIIYF
once	TRBV4-3	TRBJ2-3	15	CAISQEGGAADTQYF
many	TRBV4-1	TRBJ2-7	14	CASSQVGSSYEQYF
few	TRBV6-4	TRBJ2-3	14	CASSRGVDTDTQYF
many	TRBV12-3/TRBV12-4	TRBJ2-1	16	CASSSPTLAGVVEQFF
-	TRBV4-2	TRBJ2-2	16	CAISHPLPEGTGELFF
-	TRBV10-3	TRBJ1-1	13	CAISEYGGTEAFF
-	TRBV29-1	TRBJ1-1	12	CGVAWQSIEASF